These 32 T cell receptor beta chains came from one sample sequenced in a study of blood T cell repertoires in COVID-19. Only in-frame clones appear in the TCRdb table, and some are missing; sequencing was by immunoSEQ multiplex PCR. The repertoire holds tens of thousands of clones, with around four fifths as singletons. The sequencing sample was made of peripheral blood. The receptors here all came from a human donor in a cohort sampled during active COVID-19.

The chain has TRBV27 and TRBJ1-5; tentative D call: TRBD1 (6 bases). Germline CDR1 MNHEY, CDR2 SMNVEV (reference sequence). The CDR3 runs 18 residues. The V end lost 2 bases, the J end lost 0 bases, and 17 bases lay between the germline ends. CDR3 sequence reads: CASSLQSRGVYSNQPQHF. CDR3 nucleotide sequence: TGTGCCAGCAGTTTACAATCCAGGGGAGTTTATAGCAATCAGCCCCAGCATTTT.

V usage is TRBV5-4 and J usage is TRBJ2-1; TRBD1 matches 8 bases. V was pared by 4 bases and J by 16 bases, with 10 bases of the junction left unmatched. CDR3 length equals 12 residues. CDR1 is SGHNT, CDR2 YYREEE, per germline (reference sequence). The CDR3 spells CASSADRAGEFF. The CDR3 DNA reads as TGTGCCAGCAGCGCGGACAGGGCCGGTGAATTCTTC.

Here the CDR3 reads CATSLGGDQPQHF. The CDR3 coding sequence is TGTGCCACCAGCCTGGGGGGAGATCAGCCCCAGCATTTT. The chain couples TRBV15 to TRBJ1-5, with D maybe TRBD1 (5 bases). Germline CDR1 is LNHNV and CDR2 is YYDKDF (reference sequence). Trimming cost V 5 bases and J 5 bases, with 10 bases left between them. The CDR3 has 13 residues.

This chain links TRBV6-6 with TRBJ1-2, with a weak D call TRBD1 (5 bases). Germline values: CDR1 MNHNY, CDR2 SVGAGI (reference sequence). This CDR3 contains 15 residues. V lost 5 bases to trimming and J lost 3 bases, with 16 bases between them. The CDR3 bases are TGTGCCAGCAGTGGGGGGTGGGGCGCGGACTATGGCTACACCTTC. Its translation: CASSGGWGADYGYTF.

The chain has TRBV28 and TRBJ2-6; no definite D call. The CDR3 sequence is 16 residues long. Germline-derived CDR1 and CDR2 are MDHEN and SYDVKM. Trimming took 7 bases from V and 1 from J, leaving 14 bases between them. The CDR3 DNA is TGTGCCAGCACCCTCCCAGTGGCTTCTGGGGCCAACGTCCTGACTTTC. This translates into CASTLPVASGANVLTF.

J is TRBJ2-2 and V is TRBV2; D might be TRBD2 (5 bases). V gave up 5 bases and J gave up 4 bases, with 11 bases separating them. CDR3 length: 14 residues. Germline loops: CDR1 SNHLY, CDR2 FYNNEI. CDR3 in amino acids: CASSSAVTTGELFF. For the CDR3, the DNA is TGTGCCAGCAGTTCAGCGGTGACCACCGGGGAGCTGTTTTTT. Drawing the rest from reference TRBV2 and TRBJ2-2, the complete variable domain is EPEVTQTPSHQVTQMGQEVILRCVPISNHLYFYWYRQILGQKVEFLVSFYNNEISEKSEIFDDQFSVERPDGSNFTLKIRSTKLEDSAMYFCASSSAVTTGELFFGEGSRLTVL.

This clone was seen just once. V usage is TRBV5-8 and J usage is TRBJ1-5; D not resolved. V was clipped by 4 bases and J by 1 base, with 6 bases between them. The CDR3 consists of 13 residues. CDR1 and CDR2 (germline): SGHTS, YDEGEE. CDR3 protein: CASSPESNQPQHF. The CDR3 coding sequence is TGTGCCAGCAGCCCGGAGAGCAATCAGCCCCAGCATTTT. The entire variable domain, with the rest obtained from reference TRBV5-8 and TRBJ1-5, is as follows: EAGVTQSPTHLIKTRGQQATLRCSPISGHTSVYWYQQALGLGLQFLLWYDEGEERNRGNFPPRFSGRQFPNYSSELNVNALELEDSALYLCASSPESNQPQHFGDGTRLSIL.

The gene calls are TRBV5-1 and TRBJ2-7; the match to TRBD2 covers 15 bases. This CDR3 contains 17 residues. Germline loops: CDR1 SGHRS, CDR2 YFSETQ. Trimming removed 6 bases from V and 2 bases from J; junction bases left unmatched: 9. The CDR3 DNA sequence: TGCGCCAGCACGACCGGGACTAGCGGGGGGACTACCTACGAGCAGTACTTC. The encoded protein is CASTTGTSGGTTYEQYF. The variable domain in full, with the rest retrieved from reference TRBV5-1 and TRBJ2-7, is KAGVTQTPRYLIKTRGQQVTLSCSPISGHRSVSWYQQTPGQGLQFLFEYFSETQRNKGNFPGRFSGRQFSNSRSEMNVSTLELGDSALYLCASTTGTSGGTTYEQYFGPGTRLTVT.

The sample holds one count of this clone. CDR3 sequence reads: CASSVVGSYNEQFF. Here the CDR3 DNA reads TGTGCCAGCAGCGTAGTCGGCTCCTACAATGAGCAGTTCTTC. The chain links TRBV9 to TRBJ2-1; D call uncertain. Between the trimmed V and J ends, which lost 0 bases and 0 bases, there was a span of 4 bases. Looked up from germline, CDR1 is SGDLS and CDR2 is YYNGEE. The CDR3 extends over 14 amino acids.

This clone has more than one count but fewer than ten. The rearrangement uses TRBV28 and TRBJ2-1, with D possibly matching TRBD1 (5 bases). The CDR3 spans 16 residues. The germline V gene encodes CDR1 MDHEN and CDR2 SYDVKM. The ends were cut back, 2 bases at V and 2 bases at J, with 13 bases in the middle. The CDR3 reads CASSLRGQEPYNEQFF. The CDR3 DNA reads TGTGCCAGCAGTTTAAGGGGCCAGGAGCCCTACAATGAGCAGTTCTTC.

This clone was seen a single time. The rearrangement links TRBV5-6 to TRBJ2-7; 7 bases agree with TRBD1. Germline V gives CDR1 SGHDT, CDR2 YYEEEE. The trim removed 5 bases at V and 3 bases at J, leaving 5 bases unmatched. CDR3 size: 13 residues. The CDR3 DNA reads TGTGCCAGCAGTTTAGACAGGGTCTACGAGCAGTACTTC. Translating it yields CASSLDRVYEQYF.

This clone was detected once. The chain links TRBV5-1 to TRBJ2-1; 14 bases are a match to TRBD2. CDR3 length equals 18 residues. Per germline, CDR1 SGHRS and CDR2 YFSETQ. The ends lost 4 bases at V and 5 bases at J; junction bases unmatched: 11. CDR3 coding DNA: TGCGCCAGCAGCCTGAGGGGACTAGCGGGGGCCAACGACAATGAGCAGTTCTTC. It translates to CASSLRGLAGANDNEQFF.

The gene calls are TRBV28 and TRBJ1-1, with D possibly matching TRBD1 (6 bases). The CDR3 sequence is 14 residues long. V lost 11 bases to trimming and J lost 4 bases, with 20 bases between them. The germline V gene has CDR1 MDHEN and CDR2 SYDVKM. The CDR3 sequence: CASHDQGGSTEAFF. The DNA for the CDR3 is TGTGCCTCCCACGATCAAGGGGGATCCACTGAAGCTTTCTTT. Complete variable domain (other parts from reference TRBV28 and TRBJ1-1): DVKVTQSSRYLVKRTGEKVFLECVQDMDHENMFWYRQDPGLGLRLIYFSYDVKMKEKGDIPEGYSVSREKKERFSLILESASTNQTSMYLCASHDQGGSTEAFFGQGTRLTVV.

The chain has TRBV19 and TRBJ1-2, with D maybe TRBD1 (6 bases). Germline assignment: CDR1 LNHDA and CDR2 SQIVND (reference sequence). The V end was cut by 3 bases, the J end by 2 bases, with 16 bases between. The CDR3 loop spans 16 amino acids. The CDR3 DNA sequence: TGTGCCAGTAGTATTCGGCGCGGGGGGCCCAACTATGGCTACACCTTC. Protein product: CASSIRRGGPNYGYTF. The full variable domain, its missing parts supplied by reference TRBV19 and TRBJ1-2, is DGGITQSPKYLFRKEGQNVTLSCEQNLNHDAMYWYRQDPGQGLRLIYYSQIVNDFQKGDIAEGYSVSREKKESFPLTVTSAQKNPTAFYLCASSIRRGGPNYGYTFGSGTRLTVV.

The V and J genes are TRBV7-2 and TRBJ2-7; D may be TRBD1 (6 bases). The CDR3 spans 14 residues. Per germline, CDR1 SGHTA and CDR2 FQGNSA. Deletions cut 1 base from V and 9 bases from J, with 16 bases between. The CDR3 spells CASSLGGPLAGQYF. Here the CDR3 DNA reads TGTGCCAGCAGCTTAGGGGGGCCCCTCGCTGGGCAGTACTTC.

V gene TRBV7-2 combines with J gene TRBJ2-7, with 8 bases identical to TRBD2. This CDR3 is 18 amino acids long. The trim removed 4 bases at V and 4 bases at J, leaving 18 bases unmatched. Germline CDR1 is SGHTA and CDR2 is FQGNSA. CDR3 bases: TGTGCCAGCAGCTCCCAAGGCCCTACTAGCGGCGCTGCTTACGAGCAGTACTTC. Amino acid sequence: CASSSQGPTSGAAYEQYF.

J is TRBJ2-5 and V is TRBV2; 13 nucleotides agree with TRBD2. The germline V gene has CDR1 SNHLY and CDR2 FYNNEI. The junction had 8 bases not matched to a gene; V was cut back by 8 bases and J by 5 bases. CDR3 size: 15 residues. The DNA for the CDR3 is TGTGCCAGCGGAACTAGCGGGGGGGCCGAGGAGACCCAGTACTTC. Amino acid sequence: CASGTSGGAEETQYF.

In the case of this clone: Sequence at one end of the junction differs from germline and may be a read error. V usage is TRBV7-9 and J usage is TRBJ2-2, with D maybe TRBD2 (5 bases). The CDR3 is made up of 14 amino acids. Germline V lookup: CDR1 SEHNR, CDR2 FQNEAQ (reference sequence). Written as DNA, the CDR3 is TGTGCCAGCAGCCTAGCCTGGAACACCGGGGAGCTGTTTTTT. Translation: CASSLAWNTGELFF.

This rearrangement joins TRBV6-5 to TRBJ1-5; TRBD1 agrees at 9 bases. CDR3 size: 15 residues. The germline V gene has CDR1 MNHEY and CDR2 SVGAGI. Losses at the gene ends were 4 bases for V and 1 base for J; bases not matched to a gene: 2. This chain's CDR3 is CASSFGTGSNQPQHF. In DNA form, the CDR3 reads TGTGCCAGCAGTTTCGGGACAGGGAGCAATCAGCCCCAGCATTTT.

The rearrangement links TRBV19 to TRBJ1-4, with TRBD1 identical over 11 bases. Germline V CDR1 and CDR2: LNHDA, SQIVND (reference sequence). The CDR3 covers 16 residues. V lost 3 bases and J lost 0; bases outside the gene matches: 0. The CDR3: CASSMGQGATNEKLFF. CDR3 DNA: TGTGCCAGTAGTATGGGACAGGGGGCAACTAATGAAAAACTGTTTTTT.

This sequence joins TRBV11-2 and TRBJ2-7, with a weak D call TRBD2 (5 bases). Germline V gene lookup returns CDR1 SGHAT and CDR2 FQNNGV. Trimming removed 2 bases at V and 3 bases at J, with 14 bases between. The CDR3 is made up of 15 amino acids. The CDR3, as DNA: TGTGCCAGCAGCTTAAATCGGGGAAGAGGCTACGAGCAGTACTTC. Its translation is CASSLNRGRGYEQYF.

The chain recombines TRBV19 with TRBJ2-5; a possible D gene is TRBD1 (6 bases). The CDR3 is 14 amino acids. In germline, CDR1 is LNHDA, CDR2 SQIVND (reference sequence). The V end was cut by 3 bases, the J end by 4 bases, with 12 bases between. The CDR3 sequence: CASSITGSGETQYF. In DNA, the CDR3 is TGTGCCAGTAGTATCACAGGGTCGGGAGAGACCCAGTACTTC.

This clone showed up just once. This chain uses TRBV3-1 (or the pseudogene TRBV3-2) with TRBJ1-2, with D perhaps TRBD1 (5 bases). Trimming pared 1 base from V and 4 bases from J, leaving 16 bases between. The CDR3 is 16 amino acids. The germline gives CDR1 LGHDT, CDR2 YNNKEL (reference sequence). The CDR3 reads CASSQAGLAGGYGYTF. The CDR3 DNA is TGTGCCAGCAGCCAAGCGGGCCTTGCGGGGGGCTATGGCTACACCTTC.

The genes are TRBV3-1 (or the pseudogene TRBV3-2) and TRBJ1-1; 9 positions agree with TRBD1. The V gene end was trimmed by 4 bases and the J gene end by 7 bases; junction bases not matched to a gene: 7. This CDR3 spans 14 amino acids. In germline, CDR1 is LGHDT, CDR2 YNNKEL (reference sequence). The CDR3 region is CASSPDRGKIEAFF. The DNA of the CDR3 is TGTGCCAGCAGCCCGGACAGGGGTAAGATTGAAGCTTTCTTT.

The chain links TRBV4-1 to TRBJ1-6; 10 bases are shared with TRBD1. The CDR3 runs 18 residues. The V segment lost 0 bases and the J segment 9 bases; nucleotides outside the gene matches: 11. CDR1 is MGHRA, CDR2 YSYEKL, per germline. CDR3 amino acids: CASSQDTADRGLGSPLHF. The CDR3 nucleotides read TGCGCCAGCAGCCAAGATACGGCCGACAGGGGGCTTGGTTCACCCCTCCACTTT.

The J gene is TRBJ1-2, the V gene TRBV6-6; 10 bases align to TRBD1. Unmatched junction bases numbered 9, after V lost 4 bases and J lost 4 bases. Germline lookup yields CDR1 MNHNY and CDR2 SVGAGI (reference sequence). This CDR3 is 16 amino acids long. The CDR3 reads CASSSRRDRGIYGYTF. The DNA of the CDR3 is TGTGCCAGCAGTTCCCGCCGGGACAGGGGCATCTATGGCTACACCTTC.

In this sample, this clone turned up a few times. The chain carries TRBV2 and TRBJ1-3, with D uncertain. Germline loops: CDR1 SNHLY, CDR2 FYNNEI. This CDR3 region has 15 residues. V gave up 3 bases and J gave up 0 bases, with 9 bases separating them. In DNA, the CDR3 is TGTGCCAGCAGTGACACGGTGAGCTCTGGAAACACCATATATTTT. It specifies CASSDTVSSGNTIYF.

This chain connects TRBV19 to TRBJ2-5; TRBD1 agrees at 11 bases. Germline CDR1 is LNHDA and CDR2 is SQIVND (reference sequence). The J segment lost 5 bases and the V segment lost 6 bases, leaving 2 bases of the junction unmatched. The CDR3 covers 13 residues. The CDR3 DNA follows: TGTGCCAGTAGGGACAGGGGGCCGGAGACCCAGTACTTC. It is translated as CASRDRGPETQYF. Based on the CDR3 plus reference TRBV19 and TRBJ2-5, the full variable domain is DGGITQSPKYLFRKEGQNVTLSCEQNLNHDAMYWYRQDPGQGLRLIYYSQIVNDFQKGDIAEGYSVSREKKESFPLTVTSAQKNPTAFYLCASRDRGPETQYFGPGTRLLVL.

This clone was found a few times. V is TRBV27 and J is TRBJ1-5; 10 bases are shared with TRBD1. Per the germline V gene, CDR1 is MNHEY and CDR2 is SMNVEV (reference sequence). The CDR3 runs to 16 residues. Unmatched junction bases numbered 9, after V lost 6 bases and J lost 4 bases. CDR3 region: CASRIPGQGRNQPQHF. The CDR3, as DNA: TGTGCCAGCAGAATCCCGGGACAGGGGAGGAATCAGCCCCAGCATTTT.

The table lists this clone with a few counts. The chain couples TRBV2 to TRBJ2-7, with D perhaps matching TRBD2 (6 bases). The germline CDR1 and CDR2 sequences are SNHLY and FYNNEI. The CDR3 has 15 residues. V dropped 1 base and J dropped 2 bases, with 12 bases sitting between them. As DNA, the CDR3 is TGTGCCAGCAGTGAAGGTGCGGGACCAGCCTACGAGCAGTACTTC. Amino acid sequence: CASSEGAGPAYEQYF.

This chain uses TRBV9 with TRBJ2-5, with 8 positions matching TRBD2. Trimming cost V 4 bases and J 2 bases; bases outside gene matches: 13. Germline values: CDR1 SGDLS, CDR2 YYNGEE. The CDR3 covers 17 residues. The DNA of the CDR3 is TGTGCCAGCAGCCCACCTCGGGCGGGGGGCCGACAAGAGACCCAGTACTTC. Translation gives CASSPPRAGGRQETQYF.

There are a few counts of this clone. The V gene is TRBV5-1, the J gene TRBJ2-2; perhaps TRBD1 as D (6 bases). Trimming shortened V by 6 bases and J by 4 bases, and 16 bases separated the two germline ends. Germline V gene sequence: CDR1 SGHRS, CDR2 YFSETQ. CDR3 size: 15 residues. This CDR3 is CASTTQGFVTGELFF. CDR3 DNA: TGCGCCAGCACCACACAGGGATTTGTCACCGGGGAGCTGTTTTTT.